This entry is about one T cell receptor beta chain. The target of this receptor is not known. Base qualities are not recorded, but no much larger clone differs from it by a single base. The data were taken from a study of a mutant IDH1 vaccine in newly diagnosed glioma (dated by TCRdb to the early 2020s). About the investigation overall: Vaccination started 4-6 weeks after radiotherapy alone, or was given together with temozolomide cycles in the groups whose treatment included chemotherapy. Of the approximately 34 treated patients, approximately 62% were male and roughly 38% were female, and a mean age of around 40 years was recorded. Before enrollment, patients had received standard therapy of radiotherapy alone, temozolomide alone, or radiochemotherapy with temozolomide; most received the combination. The week-35 safety follow-up took place at visit V12, and the week-47 end of study took place at visit V13. Six visits were used for peripheral blood collection: V03 (baseline), V05, V07, V10, V12 and V13. For exploratory analyses, longitudinal TCRB deep sequencing was carried out in 25 to 30 treated patients wherever samples were available. Overall study outcomes, separate from this receptor: Immune responses induced by the vaccine were seen in roughly 95% of patients across multiple MHC alleles. The authors noted that analyses of patient blood samples could not be reproduced because of sample limitations. Changes in the top peripheral T cell clonotypes picked up by TCRB sequencing did not appear to be linked to pseudoprogression. Availability determined which PBMC samples were chosen for TCRB deep sequencing.

The time point label of this sample denotes: week 35, safety follow-up. A 20-mer mutant IDH1 peptide at 300 micrograms in Montanide made up each vaccine dose, which was injected subcutaneously together with topical imiquimod. Eight vaccinations were administered to patients in weeks 1, 3, 5, 7, 11, 15, 19 and 23, corresponding to visits V03 through V10. Newly diagnosed WHO grade 3 or 4 IDH1-mutant astrocytomas showing loss of nuclear ATRX were present in the donors. The samples were drawn from NOA16, a multicentre, single-arm, open-label phase I trial in Germany that tested a mutant IDH1 peptide vaccine in humans for the first time. The DNeasy Blood and Tissue Kit was used to extract genomic DNA from EDTA blood for TCRB sequencing. The library was made by the immunoSEQ multiplex PCR assay. Following the manufacturer's protocol, the hsTCRB Kit was used to amplify rearranged TCR beta chain sequences. TCRB libraries were sequenced on an Illumina MiSeq. As for the authors' bioinformatics: The proprietary platform of the kit vendor was used for demultiplexing, trimming and gene mapping. TCRdb retrieved this table from immuneACCESS and kept in-frame rearrangements only. Not all clones are present; in checked studies, unresolved V genes account for under half, and no reason is known for the remainder. V and J calls and clone size are copied from that table; D and trimming were computed from the DNA. Within this sample are fewer than 35,000 clones, with approximately 77% of them counted one time only. The ten largest account for 15% of the sample.

CDR1 and CDR2 are drawn from the germline V gene: MGHDK, SYGVNS. The CDR3 spans 13 residues, from the cysteine through the phenylalanine. Only the CDR3 portion is preserved as DNA: 39 bases, with reading frame beginning at the first base. Between the V and J ends, shortened by 8 bases and 5 bases respectively, the junction contains 15 bases. This clonotype was obtained from a man aged 25-45 years with glioma. Rearrangement joined TRBV25-1 to TRBJ1-1, with TRBD1 perhaps the D gene, on 6 matching bases. This material consisted of PBMCs, taken from a glioma patient whose treatment included an IDH1 peptide vaccine. The sequenced DNA: TGTGCCAGCTCATGGGGAACAGGGACTGAAGCTTTCTTT. Translation gives CASSWGTGTEAFF. With the portions outside the CDR3 filled from the reference TRBV25-1 and TRBJ1-1 genes, the complete variable region becomes EADIYQTPRYLVIGTGKKITLECSQTMGHDKMYWYQQDPGMELHLIHYSYGVNSTEKGDLSSESTVSRIRTEHFPLTLESARPSHTSQYLCASSWGTGTEAFFGQGTRLTVV.